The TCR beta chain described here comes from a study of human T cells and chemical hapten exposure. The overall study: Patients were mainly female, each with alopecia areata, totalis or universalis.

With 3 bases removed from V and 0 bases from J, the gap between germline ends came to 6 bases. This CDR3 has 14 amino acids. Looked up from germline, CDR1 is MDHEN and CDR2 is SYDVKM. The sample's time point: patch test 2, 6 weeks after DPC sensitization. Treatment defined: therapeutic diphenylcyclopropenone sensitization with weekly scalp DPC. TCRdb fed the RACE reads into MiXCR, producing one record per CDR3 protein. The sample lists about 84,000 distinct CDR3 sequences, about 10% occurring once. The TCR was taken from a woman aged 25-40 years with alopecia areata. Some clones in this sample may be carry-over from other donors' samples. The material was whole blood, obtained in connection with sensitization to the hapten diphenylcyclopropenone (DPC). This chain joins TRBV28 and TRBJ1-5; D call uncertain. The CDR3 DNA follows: TGTGCCAGCAGTTTGGTGAATAGCAATCAGCCCCAGCATTTT. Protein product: CASSLVNSNQPQHF.